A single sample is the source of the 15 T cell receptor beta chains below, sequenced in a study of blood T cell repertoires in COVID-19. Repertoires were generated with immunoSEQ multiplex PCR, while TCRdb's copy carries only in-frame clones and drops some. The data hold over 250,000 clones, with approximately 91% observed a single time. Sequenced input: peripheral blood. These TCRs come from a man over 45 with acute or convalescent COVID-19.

CDR3 loop: CASSPNTQYF. For the CDR3, the DNA is TGTGCCAGCAGCCCTAATACGCAGTATTTT. The chain recombines TRBV7-9 with TRBJ2-3, with unresolved D. Germline loops: CDR1 SEHNR, CDR2 FQNEAQ (reference sequence). This CDR3 contains 10 residues. With 5 bases removed from V and 7 bases from J, the gap between germline ends came to 4 bases.

As DNA, the CDR3 is TGTGCCAGCAGCGTAGACGGAGGACAGACCTCCTCTGGGGCCAACGTCCTGACTTTC. It specifies CASSVDGGQTSSGANVLTF. The chain carries TRBV9 and TRBJ2-6, with D maybe TRBD1 (6 bases). V shed 0 bases and J shed 0 bases, with 16 bases lying between them. The CDR3 contains 19 residues. From germline, CDR1 is SGDLS and CDR2 YYNGEE.

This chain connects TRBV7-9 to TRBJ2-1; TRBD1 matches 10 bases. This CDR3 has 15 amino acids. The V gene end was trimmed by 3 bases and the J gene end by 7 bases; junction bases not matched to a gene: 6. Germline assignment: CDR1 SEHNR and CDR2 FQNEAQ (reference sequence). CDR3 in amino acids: CASSLDRGVWNEQFF. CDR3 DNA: TGTGCCAGCAGCTTGGACAGGGGGGTTTGGAATGAGCAGTTCTTC. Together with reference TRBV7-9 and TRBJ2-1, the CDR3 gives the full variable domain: DTGVSQNPRHKITKRGQNVTFRCDPISEHNRLYWYRQTLGQGPEFLTYFQNEAQLEKSRLLSDRFSAERPKGSFSTLEIQRTEQGDSAMYLCASSLDRGVWNEQFFGPGTRLTVL.

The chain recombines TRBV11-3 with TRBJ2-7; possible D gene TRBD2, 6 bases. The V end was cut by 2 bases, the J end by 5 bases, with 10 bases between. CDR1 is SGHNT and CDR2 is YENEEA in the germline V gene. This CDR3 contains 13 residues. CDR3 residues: CASSLNRGNEQYF. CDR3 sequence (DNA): TGTGCCAGCAGCTTAAATCGGGGGAACGAGCAGTACTTC.

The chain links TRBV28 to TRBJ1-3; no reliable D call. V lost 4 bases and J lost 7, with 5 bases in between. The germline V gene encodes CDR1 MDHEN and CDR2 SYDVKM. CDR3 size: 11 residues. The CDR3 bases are TGTGCCAGCAGTTATGCGAACACCATATATTTT. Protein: CASSYANTIYF.

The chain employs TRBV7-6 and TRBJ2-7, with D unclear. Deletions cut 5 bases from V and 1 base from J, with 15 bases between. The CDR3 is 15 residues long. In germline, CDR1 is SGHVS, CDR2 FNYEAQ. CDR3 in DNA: TGTGCCAGCAGCCCCGAATCCGGGTTATCCTACGAGCAGTACTTC. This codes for CASSPESGLSYEQYF.

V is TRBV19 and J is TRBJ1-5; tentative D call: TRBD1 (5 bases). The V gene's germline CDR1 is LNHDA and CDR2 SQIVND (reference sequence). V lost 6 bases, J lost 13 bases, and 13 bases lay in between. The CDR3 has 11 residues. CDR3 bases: TGTGCCAGTAGGCAGGGAACTAAACAGCATTTT. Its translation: CASRQGTKQHF.

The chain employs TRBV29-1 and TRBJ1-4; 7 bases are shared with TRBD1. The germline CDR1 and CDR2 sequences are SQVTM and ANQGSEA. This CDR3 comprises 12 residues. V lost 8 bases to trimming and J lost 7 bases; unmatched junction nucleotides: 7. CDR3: CSTQGVGEKLFF. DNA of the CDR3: TGCAGCACCCAGGGGGTTGGTGAAAAACTGTTTTTT.

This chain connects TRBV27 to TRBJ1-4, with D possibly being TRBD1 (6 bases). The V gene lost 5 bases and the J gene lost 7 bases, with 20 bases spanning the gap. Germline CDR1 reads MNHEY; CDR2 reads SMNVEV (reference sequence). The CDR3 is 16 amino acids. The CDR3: CASSPLLARGTEKLFF. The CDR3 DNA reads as TGTGCCAGCAGTCCTCTACTCGCCAGGGGCACTGAAAAACTGTTTTTT.

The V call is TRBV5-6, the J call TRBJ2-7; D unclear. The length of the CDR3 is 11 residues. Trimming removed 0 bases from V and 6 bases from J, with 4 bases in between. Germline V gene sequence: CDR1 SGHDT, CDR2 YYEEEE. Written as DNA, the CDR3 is TGTGCCAGCAGCTTGGCATTCGAGCAGTACTTC. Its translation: CASSLAFEQYF.

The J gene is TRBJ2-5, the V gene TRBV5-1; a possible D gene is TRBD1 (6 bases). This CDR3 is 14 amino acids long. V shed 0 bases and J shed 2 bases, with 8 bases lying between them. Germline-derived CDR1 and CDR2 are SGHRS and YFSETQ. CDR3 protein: CASSLAGQQETQYF. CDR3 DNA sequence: TGCGCCAGCAGCTTGGCCGGACAGCAAGAGACCCAGTACTTC.

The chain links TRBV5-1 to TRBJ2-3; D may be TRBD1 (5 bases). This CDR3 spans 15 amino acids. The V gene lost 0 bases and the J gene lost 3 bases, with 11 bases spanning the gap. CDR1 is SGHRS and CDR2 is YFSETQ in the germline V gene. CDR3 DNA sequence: TGCGCCAGCAGCTTGGATAGGGGCCAGACAGATACGCAGTATTTT. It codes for CASSLDRGQTDTQYF.

The CDR3, as DNA: TGCGCCAGCAGCCTCGACAGGGCGGAGACCCAGTACTTC. It encodes CASSLDRAETQYF. The chain carries TRBV5-1 and TRBJ2-5, with 7 bases lining up with TRBD1. J lost 5 bases, V lost 4 bases, and 5 bases had no gene match. The CDR3 covers 13 residues. The germline V gene encodes CDR1 SGHRS and CDR2 YFSETQ.

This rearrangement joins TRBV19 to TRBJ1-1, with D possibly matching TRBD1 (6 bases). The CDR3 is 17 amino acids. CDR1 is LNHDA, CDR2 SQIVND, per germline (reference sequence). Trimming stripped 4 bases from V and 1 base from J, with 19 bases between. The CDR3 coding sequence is TGTGCCAGTAGTAGCCCCAGGGGAGCGACAGGGAACACTGAAGCTTTCTTT. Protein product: CASSSPRGATGNTEAFF. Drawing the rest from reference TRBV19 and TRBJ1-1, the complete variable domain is DGGITQSPKYLFRKEGQNVTLSCEQNLNHDAMYWYRQDPGQGLRLIYYSQIVNDFQKGDIAEGYSVSREKKESFPLTVTSAQKNPTAFYLCASSSPRGATGNTEAFFGQGTRLTVV.

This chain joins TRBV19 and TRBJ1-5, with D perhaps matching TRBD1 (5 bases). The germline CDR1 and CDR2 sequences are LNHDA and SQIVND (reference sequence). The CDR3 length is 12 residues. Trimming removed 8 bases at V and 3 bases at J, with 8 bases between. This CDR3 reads CASAGNNQPQHF. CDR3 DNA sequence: TGTGCCAGTGCAGGGAACAATCAGCCCCAGCATTTT. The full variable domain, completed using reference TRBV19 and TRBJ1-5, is DGGITQSPKYLFRKEGQNVTLSCEQNLNHDAMYWYRQDPGQGLRLIYYSQIVNDFQKGDIAEGYSVSREKKESFPLTVTSAQKNPTAFYLCASAGNNQPQHFGDGTRLSIL.